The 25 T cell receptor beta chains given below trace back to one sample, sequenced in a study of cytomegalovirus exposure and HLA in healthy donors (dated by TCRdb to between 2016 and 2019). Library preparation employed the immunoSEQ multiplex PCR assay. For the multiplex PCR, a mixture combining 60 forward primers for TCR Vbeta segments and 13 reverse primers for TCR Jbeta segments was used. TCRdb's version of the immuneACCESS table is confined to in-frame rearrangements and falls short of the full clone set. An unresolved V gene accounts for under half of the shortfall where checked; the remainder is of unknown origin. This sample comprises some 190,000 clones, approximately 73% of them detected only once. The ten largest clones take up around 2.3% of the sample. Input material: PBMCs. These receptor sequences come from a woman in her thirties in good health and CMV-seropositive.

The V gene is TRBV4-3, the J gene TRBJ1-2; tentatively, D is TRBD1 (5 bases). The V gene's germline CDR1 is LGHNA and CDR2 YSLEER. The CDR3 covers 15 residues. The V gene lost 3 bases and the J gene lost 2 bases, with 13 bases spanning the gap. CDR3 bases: TGCGCCAGCAGCCAGACAGCCATGGGAAACTATGGCTACACCTTC. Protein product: CASSQTAMGNYGYTF.

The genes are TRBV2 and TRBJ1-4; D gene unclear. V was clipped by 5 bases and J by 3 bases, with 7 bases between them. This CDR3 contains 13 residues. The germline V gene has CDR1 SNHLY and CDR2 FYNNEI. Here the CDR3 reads CASSPISNEKLFF. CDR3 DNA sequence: TGTGCCAGCAGTCCCATTTCTAATGAAAAACTGTTTTTT.

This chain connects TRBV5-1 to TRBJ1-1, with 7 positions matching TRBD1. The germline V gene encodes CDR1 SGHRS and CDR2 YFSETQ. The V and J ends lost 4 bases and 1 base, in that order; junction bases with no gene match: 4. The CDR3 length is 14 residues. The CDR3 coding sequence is TGCGCCAGCAGCGTCGGACAGGAGAACACTGAAGCTTTCTTT. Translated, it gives CASSVGQENTEAFF.

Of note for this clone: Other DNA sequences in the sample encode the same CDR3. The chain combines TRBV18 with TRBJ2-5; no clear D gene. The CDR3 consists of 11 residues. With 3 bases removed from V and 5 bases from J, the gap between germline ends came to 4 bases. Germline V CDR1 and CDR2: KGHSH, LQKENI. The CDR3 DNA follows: TGTGCCAGCTCACCCAGGGAGACCCAGTACTTC. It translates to CASSPRETQYF.

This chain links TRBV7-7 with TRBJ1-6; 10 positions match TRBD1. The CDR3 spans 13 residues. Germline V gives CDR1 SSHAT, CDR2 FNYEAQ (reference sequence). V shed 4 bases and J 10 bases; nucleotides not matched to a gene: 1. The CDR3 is CASSWDRGSPLHF. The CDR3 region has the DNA TGTGCCAGCAGCTGGGACAGGGGCTCACCCCTCCACTTT.

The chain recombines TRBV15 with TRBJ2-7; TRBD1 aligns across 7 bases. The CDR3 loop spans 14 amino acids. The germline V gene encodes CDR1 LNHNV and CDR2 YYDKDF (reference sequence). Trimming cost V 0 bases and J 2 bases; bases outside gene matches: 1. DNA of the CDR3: TGTGCCACCAGCAGAGAGACAGGGCCCTACGAGCAGTACTTC. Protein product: CATSRETGPYEQYF. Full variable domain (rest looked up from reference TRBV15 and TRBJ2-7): DAMVIQNPRYQVTQFGKPVTLSCSQTLNHNVMYWYQQKSSQAPKLLFHYYDKDFNNEADTPDNFQSRRPNTSFCFLDIRSPGLGDTAMYLCATSRETGPYEQYFGPGTRLTVT.

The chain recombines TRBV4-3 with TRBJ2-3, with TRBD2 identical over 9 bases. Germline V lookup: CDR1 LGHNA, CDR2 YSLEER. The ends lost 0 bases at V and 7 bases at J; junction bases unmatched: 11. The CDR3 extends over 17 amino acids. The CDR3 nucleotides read TGCGCCAGCAGCCAAGATGTAGCGGGGGCTACCCCTAATACGCAGTATTTT. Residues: CASSQDVAGATPNTQYF.

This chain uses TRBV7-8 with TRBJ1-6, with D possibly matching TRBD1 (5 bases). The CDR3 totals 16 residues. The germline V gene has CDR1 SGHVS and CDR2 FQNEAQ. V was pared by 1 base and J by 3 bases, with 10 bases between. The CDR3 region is CASSLVGGDYNSPLHF. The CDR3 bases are TGTGCCAGCAGCTTAGTCGGGGGTGACTATAATTCACCCCTCCACTTT.

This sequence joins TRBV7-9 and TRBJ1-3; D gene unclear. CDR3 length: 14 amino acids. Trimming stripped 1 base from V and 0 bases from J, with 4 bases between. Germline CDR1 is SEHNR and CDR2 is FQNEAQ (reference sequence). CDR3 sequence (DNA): TGTGCCAGCAGCTTAGACATCTCTGGAAACACCATATATTTT. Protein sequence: CASSLDISGNTIYF.

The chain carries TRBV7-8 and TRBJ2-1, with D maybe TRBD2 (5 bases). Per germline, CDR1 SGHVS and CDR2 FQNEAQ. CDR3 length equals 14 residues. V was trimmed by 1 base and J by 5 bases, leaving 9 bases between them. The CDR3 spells CASSLGGLHNEQFF. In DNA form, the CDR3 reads TGTGCCAGCAGCTTAGGCGGACTTCACAATGAGCAGTTCTTC.

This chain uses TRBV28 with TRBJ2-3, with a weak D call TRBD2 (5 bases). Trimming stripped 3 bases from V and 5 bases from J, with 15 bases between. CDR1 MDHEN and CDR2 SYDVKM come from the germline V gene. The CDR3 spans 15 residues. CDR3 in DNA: TGTGCCAGCAGTTTCCCGGGGTCCGGCGGAGATACGCAGTATTTT. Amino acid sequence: CASSFPGSGGDTQYF. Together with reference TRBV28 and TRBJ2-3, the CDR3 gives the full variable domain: DVKVTQSSRYLVKRTGEKVFLECVQDMDHENMFWYRQDPGLGLRLIYFSYDVKMKEKGDIPEGYSVSREKKERFSLILESASTNQTSMYLCASSFPGSGGDTQYFGPGTRLTVL.

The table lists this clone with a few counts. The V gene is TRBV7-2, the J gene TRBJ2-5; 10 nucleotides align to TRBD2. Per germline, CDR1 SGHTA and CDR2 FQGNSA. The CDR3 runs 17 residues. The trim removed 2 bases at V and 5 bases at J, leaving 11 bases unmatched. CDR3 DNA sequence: TGTGCCAGCAGCTTAAGGGTGCAGCGGGGGGGCCGGGAGACCCAGTACTTC. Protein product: CASSLRVQRGGRETQYF.

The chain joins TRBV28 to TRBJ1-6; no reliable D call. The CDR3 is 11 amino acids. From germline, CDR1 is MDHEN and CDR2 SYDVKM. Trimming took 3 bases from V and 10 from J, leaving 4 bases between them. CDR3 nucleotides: TGTGCCAGCAGTTTGGGCTCACCCCTCCACTTT. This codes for CASSLGSPLHF.

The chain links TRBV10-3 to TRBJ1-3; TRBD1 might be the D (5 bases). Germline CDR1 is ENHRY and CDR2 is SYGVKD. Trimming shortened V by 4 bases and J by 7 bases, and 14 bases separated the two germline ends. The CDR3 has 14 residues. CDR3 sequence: CAISAVGLRNTIYF. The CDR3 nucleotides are TGTGCCATCAGTGCGGTGGGACTCAGGAACACCATATATTTT.

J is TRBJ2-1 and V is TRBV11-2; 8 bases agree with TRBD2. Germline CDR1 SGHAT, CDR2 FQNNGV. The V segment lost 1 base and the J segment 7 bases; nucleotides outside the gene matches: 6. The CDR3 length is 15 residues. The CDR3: CASSLVGGGLNEQFF. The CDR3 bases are TGTGCCAGCAGCTTAGTCGGGGGGGGGCTGAATGAGCAGTTCTTC.

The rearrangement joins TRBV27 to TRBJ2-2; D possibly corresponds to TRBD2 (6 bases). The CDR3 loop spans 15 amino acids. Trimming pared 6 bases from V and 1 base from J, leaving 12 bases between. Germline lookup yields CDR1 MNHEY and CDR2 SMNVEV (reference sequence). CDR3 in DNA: TGTGCCAGCAGACCGGGTAGCGGGAACACCGGGGAGCTGTTTTTT. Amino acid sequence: CASRPGSGNTGELFF.

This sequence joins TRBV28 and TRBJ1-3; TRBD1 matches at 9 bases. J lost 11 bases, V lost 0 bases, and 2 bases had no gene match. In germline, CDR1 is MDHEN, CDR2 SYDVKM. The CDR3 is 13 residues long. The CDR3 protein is CASSLWDRGPIYF. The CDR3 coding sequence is TGTGCCAGCAGTTTATGGGACAGGGGACCCATATATTTT.

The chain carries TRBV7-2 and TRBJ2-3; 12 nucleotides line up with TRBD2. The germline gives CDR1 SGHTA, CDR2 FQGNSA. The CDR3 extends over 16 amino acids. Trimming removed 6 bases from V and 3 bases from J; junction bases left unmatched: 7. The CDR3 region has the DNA TGTGCCAGCAGTTTAACTAGCGGGGGGCGGACAGATACGCAGTATTTT. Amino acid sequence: CASSLTSGGRTDTQYF.

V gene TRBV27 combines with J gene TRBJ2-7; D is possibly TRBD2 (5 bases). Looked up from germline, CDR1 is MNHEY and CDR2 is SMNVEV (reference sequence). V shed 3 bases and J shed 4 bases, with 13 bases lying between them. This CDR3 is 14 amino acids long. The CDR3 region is CASSLERKSYEQYF. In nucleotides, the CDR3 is TGTGCCAGCAGTTTGGAGCGGAAGAGTTACGAGCAGTACTTC.

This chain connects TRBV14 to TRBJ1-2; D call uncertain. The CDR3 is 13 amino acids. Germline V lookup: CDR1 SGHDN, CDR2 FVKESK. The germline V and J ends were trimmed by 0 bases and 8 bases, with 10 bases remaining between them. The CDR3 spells CASSQDLAGGYTF. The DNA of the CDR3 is TGTGCCAGCAGCCAAGATTTGGCTGGCGGCTACACCTTC.

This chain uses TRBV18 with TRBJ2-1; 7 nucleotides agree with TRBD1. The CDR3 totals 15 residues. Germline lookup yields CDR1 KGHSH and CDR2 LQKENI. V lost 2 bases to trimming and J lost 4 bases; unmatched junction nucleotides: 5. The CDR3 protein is CASSPAGTEYNEQFF. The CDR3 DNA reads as TGTGCCAGCTCACCAGCCGGGACAGAATACAATGAGCAGTTCTTC.

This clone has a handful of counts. The CDR3 loop reads CASSPVGQYTEAFF. The DNA of the CDR3 is TGTGCCAGCAGCCCCGTGGGACAATACACTGAAGCTTTCTTT. This rearrangement joins TRBV5-6 to TRBJ1-1; possibly TRBD1 for D (6 bases). This CDR3 spans 14 amino acids. Trimming left V 4 bases short and J 3 bases short, with 13 bases between. Germline-derived CDR1 and CDR2 are SGHDT and YYEEEE.

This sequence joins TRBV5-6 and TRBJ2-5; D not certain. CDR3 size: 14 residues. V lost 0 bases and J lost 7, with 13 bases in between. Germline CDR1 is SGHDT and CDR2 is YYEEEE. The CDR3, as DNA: TGTGCCAGCAGCTTGGCCGTCCGTCGAGGGACCCAGTACTTC. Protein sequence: CASSLAVRRGTQYF. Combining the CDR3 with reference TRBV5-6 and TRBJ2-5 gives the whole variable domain DAGVTQSPTHLIKTRGQQVTLRCSPKSGHDTVSWYQQALGQGPQFIFQYYEEEERQRGNFPDRFSGHQFPNYSSELNVNALLLGDSALYLCASSLAVRRGTQYFGPGTRLLVL.

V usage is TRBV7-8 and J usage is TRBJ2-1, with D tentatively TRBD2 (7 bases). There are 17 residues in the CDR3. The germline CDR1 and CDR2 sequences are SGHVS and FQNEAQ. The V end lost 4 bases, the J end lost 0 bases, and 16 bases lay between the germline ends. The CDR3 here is CASSSGGGDLSYNEQFF. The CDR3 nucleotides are TGTGCCAGCAGCTCTGGAGGGGGGGATCTCTCCTACAATGAGCAGTTCTTC.

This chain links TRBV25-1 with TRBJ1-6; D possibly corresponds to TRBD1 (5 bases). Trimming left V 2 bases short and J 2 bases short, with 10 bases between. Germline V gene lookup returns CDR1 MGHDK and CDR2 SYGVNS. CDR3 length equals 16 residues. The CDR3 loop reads CASSEGALAYNSPLHF. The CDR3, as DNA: TGTGCCAGCAGTGAAGGGGCCCTGGCCTATAATTCACCCCTCCACTTT.